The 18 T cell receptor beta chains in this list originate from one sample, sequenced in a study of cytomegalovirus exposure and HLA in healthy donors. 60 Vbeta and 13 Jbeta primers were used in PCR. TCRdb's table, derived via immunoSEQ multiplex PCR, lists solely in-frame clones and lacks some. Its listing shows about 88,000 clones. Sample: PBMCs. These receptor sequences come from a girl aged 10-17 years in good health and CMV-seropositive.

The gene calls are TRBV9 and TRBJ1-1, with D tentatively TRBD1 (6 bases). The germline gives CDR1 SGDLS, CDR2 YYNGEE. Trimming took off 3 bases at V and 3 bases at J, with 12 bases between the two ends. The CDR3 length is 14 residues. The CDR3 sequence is CASSAQGRDTEAFF. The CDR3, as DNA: TGTGCCAGCAGCGCACAGGGCCGGGACACTGAAGCTTTCTTT.

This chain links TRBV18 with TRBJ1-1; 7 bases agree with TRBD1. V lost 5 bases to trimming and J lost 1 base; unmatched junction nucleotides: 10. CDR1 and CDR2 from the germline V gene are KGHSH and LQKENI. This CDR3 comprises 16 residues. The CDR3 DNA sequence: TGTGCCAGCTCATCAGGGCAGGGGGTAACGAACACTGAAGCTTTCTTT. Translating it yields CASSSGQGVTNTEAFF.

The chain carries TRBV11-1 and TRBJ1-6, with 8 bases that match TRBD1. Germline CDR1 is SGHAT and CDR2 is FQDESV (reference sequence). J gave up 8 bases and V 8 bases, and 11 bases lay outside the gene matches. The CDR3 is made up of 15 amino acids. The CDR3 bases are TGTGCCAGCGCGACGATGGACAGGGTAGATTCACCCCTCCACTTT. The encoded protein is CASATMDRVDSPLHF.

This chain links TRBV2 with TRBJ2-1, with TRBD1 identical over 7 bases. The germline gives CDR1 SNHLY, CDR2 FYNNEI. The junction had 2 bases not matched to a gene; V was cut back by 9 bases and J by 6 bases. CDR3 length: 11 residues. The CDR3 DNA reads TGTGCCAGACGACAGGGCAATGAGCAGTTCTTC. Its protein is CARRQGNEQFF.

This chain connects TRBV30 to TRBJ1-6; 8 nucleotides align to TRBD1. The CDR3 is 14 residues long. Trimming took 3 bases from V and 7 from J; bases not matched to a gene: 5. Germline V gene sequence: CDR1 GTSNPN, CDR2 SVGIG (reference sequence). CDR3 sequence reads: CAWSATGVNSPLHF. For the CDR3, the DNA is TGTGCCTGGAGCGCGACAGGGGTCAATTCACCCCTCCACTTT.

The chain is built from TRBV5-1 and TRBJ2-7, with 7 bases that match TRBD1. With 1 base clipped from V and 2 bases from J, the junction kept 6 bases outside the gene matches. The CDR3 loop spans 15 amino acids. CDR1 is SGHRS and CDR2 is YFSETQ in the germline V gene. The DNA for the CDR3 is TGCGCCAGCAGCTTGCCCCGGGACAGACCCTACGAGCAGTACTTC. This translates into CASSLPRDRPYEQYF.

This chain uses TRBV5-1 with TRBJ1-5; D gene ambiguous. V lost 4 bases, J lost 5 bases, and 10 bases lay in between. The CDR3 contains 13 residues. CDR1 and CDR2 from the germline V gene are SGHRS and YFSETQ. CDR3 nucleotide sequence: TGCGCCAGCAGCGCGAGCGGGGATCAGCCCCAGCATTTT. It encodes CASSASGDQPQHF.

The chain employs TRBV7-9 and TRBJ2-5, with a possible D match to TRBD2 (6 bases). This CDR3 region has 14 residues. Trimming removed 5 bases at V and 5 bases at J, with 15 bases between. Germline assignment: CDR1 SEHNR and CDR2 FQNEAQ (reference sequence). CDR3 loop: CASSGAAGLETQYF. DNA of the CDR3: TGTGCCAGCAGCGGGGCAGCGGGTCTTGAGACCCAGTACTTC. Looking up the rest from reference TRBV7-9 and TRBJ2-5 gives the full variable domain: DTGVSQNPRHKITKRGQNVTFRCDPISEHNRLYWYRQTLGQGPEFLTYFQNEAQLEKSRLLSDRFSAERPKGSFSTLEIQRTEQGDSAMYLCASSGAAGLETQYFGPGTRLLVL.

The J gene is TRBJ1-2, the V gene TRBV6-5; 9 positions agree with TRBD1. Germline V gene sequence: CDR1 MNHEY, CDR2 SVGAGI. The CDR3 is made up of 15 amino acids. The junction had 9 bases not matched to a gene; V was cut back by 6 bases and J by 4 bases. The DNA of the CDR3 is TGTGCCAGCAGGCGGGACAGGGAGGAACTCTATGGCTACACCTTC. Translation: CASRRDREELYGYTF.

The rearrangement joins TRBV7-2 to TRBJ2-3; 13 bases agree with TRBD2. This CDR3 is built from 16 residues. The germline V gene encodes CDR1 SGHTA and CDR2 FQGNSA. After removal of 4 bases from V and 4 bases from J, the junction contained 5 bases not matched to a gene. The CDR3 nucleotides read TGTGCCAGCAGCTACGGACTAGCGGGGGAACCAGATACGCAGTATTTT. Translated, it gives CASSYGLAGEPDTQYF. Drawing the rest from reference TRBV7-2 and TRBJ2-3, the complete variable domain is GAGVSQSPSNKVTEKGKDVELRCDPISGHTALYWYRQSLGQGLEFLIYFQGNSAPDKSGLPSDRFSAERTGGSVSTLTIQRTQQEDSAVYLCASSYGLAGEPDTQYFGPGTRLTVL.

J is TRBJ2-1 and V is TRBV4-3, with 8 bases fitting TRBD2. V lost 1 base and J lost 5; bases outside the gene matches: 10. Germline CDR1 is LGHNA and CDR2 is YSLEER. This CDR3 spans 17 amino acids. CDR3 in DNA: TGCGCCAGCAGCCAAGGGCCCGGGGGGGCCGGAAACAATGAGCAGTTCTTC. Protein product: CASSQGPGGAGNNEQFF.

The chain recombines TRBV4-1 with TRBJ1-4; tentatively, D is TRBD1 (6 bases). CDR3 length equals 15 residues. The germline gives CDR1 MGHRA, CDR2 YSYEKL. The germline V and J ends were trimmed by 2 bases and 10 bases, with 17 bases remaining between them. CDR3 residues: CASSQHGTPVGKLFF. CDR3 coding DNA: TGCGCCAGCAGCCAACACGGGACACCCGTTGGAAAACTGTTTTTT.

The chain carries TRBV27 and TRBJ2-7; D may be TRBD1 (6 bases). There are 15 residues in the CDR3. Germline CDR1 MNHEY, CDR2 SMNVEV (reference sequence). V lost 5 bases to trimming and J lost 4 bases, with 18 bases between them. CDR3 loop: CASSPNGQGWYEQYF. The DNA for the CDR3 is TGTGCCAGCAGTCCAAACGGGCAGGGGTGGTACGAGCAGTACTTC.

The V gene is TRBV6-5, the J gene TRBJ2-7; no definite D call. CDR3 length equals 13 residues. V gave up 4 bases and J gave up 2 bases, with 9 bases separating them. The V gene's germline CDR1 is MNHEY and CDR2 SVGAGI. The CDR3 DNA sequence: TGTGCCAGCAGTTCGGGTTACGCCTACGAGCAGTACGTC. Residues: CASSSGYAYEQYV.

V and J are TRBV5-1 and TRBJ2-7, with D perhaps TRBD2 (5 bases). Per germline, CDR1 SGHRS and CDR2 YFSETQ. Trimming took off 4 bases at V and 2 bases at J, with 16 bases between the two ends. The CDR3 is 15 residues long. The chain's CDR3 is CASSPSTGSAYEQYV. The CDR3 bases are TGCGCCAGCAGCCCCTCGACGGGGAGCGCCTACGAGCAGTACGTC.

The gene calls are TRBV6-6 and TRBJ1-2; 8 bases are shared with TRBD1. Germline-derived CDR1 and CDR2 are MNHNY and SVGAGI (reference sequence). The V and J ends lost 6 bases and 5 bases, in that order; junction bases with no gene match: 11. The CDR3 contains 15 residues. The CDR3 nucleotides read TGTGCCAGCAGCCTCCGGGACAGGCAACTATATGGCTACACCTTC. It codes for CASSLRDRQLYGYTF.

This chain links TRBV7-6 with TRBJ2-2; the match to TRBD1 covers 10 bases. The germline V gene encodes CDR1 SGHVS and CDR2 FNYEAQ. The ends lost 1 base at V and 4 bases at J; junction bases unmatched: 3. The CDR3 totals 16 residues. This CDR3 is CASSLVGQGFTGELFF. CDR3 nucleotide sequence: TGTGCCAGCAGCTTAGTGGGACAGGGGTTCACCGGGGAGCTGTTTTTT.

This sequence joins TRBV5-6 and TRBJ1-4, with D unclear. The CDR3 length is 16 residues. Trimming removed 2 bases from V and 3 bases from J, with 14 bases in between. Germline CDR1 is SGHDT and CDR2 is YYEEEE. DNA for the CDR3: TGTGCCAGCAGCTTACCATCGAGGGAAGCTAATGAAAAACTGTTTTTT. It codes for CASSLPSREANEKLFF.